Each of the 7 T cell receptor beta chains below was sequenced from the same sample in a study of blood T cell repertoires in COVID-19. Clones were read by immunoSEQ multiplex PCR, and TCRdb kept only the in-frame ones, dropping some. The profile shows approximately 240,000 clones, 70% to 90% of them singletons. Sequencing was done on a sample of peripheral blood. The source of these receptors is a woman in her sixties with active or convalescent COVID-19.

This rearrangement joins TRBV6-5 to TRBJ2-1; 11 nucleotides line up with TRBD2. After removal of 6 bases from V and 6 bases from J, the junction contained 7 bases not matched to a gene. The germline V gene has CDR1 MNHEY and CDR2 SVGAGI. The CDR3 runs to 15 residues. Here the CDR3 DNA reads TGTGCCAGCAGGGCTGGTAGCGGGAGGGCCAATGAGCAGTTCTTC. Its translation is CASRAGSGRANEQFF.

The chain joins TRBV5-1 to TRBJ1-3; D unclear. The CDR3 is 12 amino acids. Germline V lookup: CDR1 SGHRS, CDR2 YFSETQ. Trimming took off 0 bases at V and 4 bases at J, with 2 bases between the two ends. For the CDR3, the DNA is TGCGCCAGCAGCTTGGCAGGAAACACCATATATTTT. This gives the protein CASSLAGNTIYF.

This clone was observed a single time. This CDR3 reads CASSVLAGRENEQFF. CDR3 sequence (DNA): TGTGCCAGCAGTGTGCTAGCGGGAAGGGAAAATGAGCAGTTCTTC. This rearrangement joins TRBV25-1 to TRBJ2-1; 9 bases map to TRBD2. Germline CDR1 reads MGHDK; CDR2 reads SYGVNS. The CDR3 covers 15 residues. V dropped 4 bases and J dropped 7; count of bases not matched to a gene: 8.

The chain carries TRBV9 and TRBJ2-1; D is unresolved. The V end was cut by 4 bases, the J end by 4 bases, with 6 bases between. The CDR3 runs to 12 residues. Germline assignment: CDR1 SGDLS and CDR2 YYNGEE. CDR3: CASSHNYNEQFF. The CDR3 DNA sequence: TGTGCCAGCAGCCACAATTACAATGAGCAGTTCTTC.

V gene TRBV30 combines with J gene TRBJ1-1; TRBD1 is a possible D gene (5 bases). There are 14 residues in the CDR3. With 3 bases removed from V and 0 bases from J, the gap between germline ends came to 11 bases. Germline CDR1 is GTSNPN and CDR2 is SVGIG (reference sequence). The CDR3 is CAWRAWDLNTEAFF. The CDR3 region has the DNA TGTGCCTGGAGAGCGTGGGACTTGAACACTGAAGCTTTCTTT.

The V gene is TRBV30, the J gene TRBJ1-1; no definite D call. Germline V CDR1 and CDR2: GTSNPN, SVGIG (reference sequence). The CDR3 length is 14 residues. V was cut by 3 bases and J by 1 base, with 12 bases left in between. CDR3 loop: CAWSELTPNTEAFF. The CDR3 nucleotides read TGTGCCTGGAGCGAACTGACTCCGAACACTGAAGCTTTCTTT.

The chain joins TRBV6-2 or TRBV6-3 to TRBJ2-1; 9 bases map to TRBD2. V shed 6 bases and J 5 bases; nucleotides not matched to a gene: 5. The CDR3 extends over 14 amino acids. Germline values: CDR1 MNHEY, CDR2 SVGEGT. The DNA for the CDR3 is TGTGCCAGCAGCCTTCTAGCGGGGAACAATGAGCAGTTCTTC. Its translation is CASSLLAGNNEQFF.